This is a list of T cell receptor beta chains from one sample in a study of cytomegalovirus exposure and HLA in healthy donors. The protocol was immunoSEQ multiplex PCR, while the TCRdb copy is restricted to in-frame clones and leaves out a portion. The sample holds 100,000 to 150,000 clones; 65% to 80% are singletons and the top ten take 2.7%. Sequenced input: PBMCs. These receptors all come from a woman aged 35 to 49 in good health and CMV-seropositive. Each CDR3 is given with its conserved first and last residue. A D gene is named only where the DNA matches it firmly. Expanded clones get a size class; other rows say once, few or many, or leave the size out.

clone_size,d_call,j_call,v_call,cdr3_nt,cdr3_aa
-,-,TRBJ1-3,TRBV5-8,TGTGCCAGCAGCCCCAGGTGGTTGAGCTCTGGAAACACCATATATTTT,CASSPRWLSSGNTIYF
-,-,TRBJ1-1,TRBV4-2,TGTGCCAGCAGCCAAGCGGAGGGAGACACTGAAGCTTTCTTT,CASSQAEGDTEAFF
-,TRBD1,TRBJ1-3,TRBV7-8,TGTGCCAGCAGTCCCCAGGGGGCGAATGGAAACACCATATATTTT,CASSPQGANGNTIYF
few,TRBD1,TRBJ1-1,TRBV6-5,TGTGCCAGCAGTTCCAGCCGGGACAGGGGGCACACTGAAGCTTTCTTT,CASSSSRDRGHTEAFF
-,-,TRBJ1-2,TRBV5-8,TGTGCCAGCAGCTTGGTAGCGGGTCCTGGGTATGGCTACACCTTC,CASSLVAGPGYGYTF
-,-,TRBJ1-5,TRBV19,TGTGCCAGTAGCCCCAGGGTCCAGTATTATAGCAATCAGCCCCAGCATTTT,CASSPRVQYYSNQPQHF
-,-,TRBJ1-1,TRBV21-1,TGTGCCAGCAGCAGGGCAGGGCTGAACACTGAAGCTTTCTTT,CASSRAGLNTEAFF
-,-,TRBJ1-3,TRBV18,TGTGCCAGCTCACGAAAGGGGGATATCTCTGGAAACACCATATATTTT,CASSRKGDISGNTIYF
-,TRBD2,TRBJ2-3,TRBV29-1,TGCAGTGCTCTAGCGGGAGGGCCAGTGAACACAGATACGCAGTATTTT,CSALAGGPVNTDTQYF
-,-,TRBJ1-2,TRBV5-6,TGTGCCAGCAGCTTTTCGGGGTATGGCTACACCTTC,CASSFSGYGYTF
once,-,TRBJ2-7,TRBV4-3,TGCGCCAGCAGCCAAGATATTTCGACAGATTCCTACGAGCAGTACTTC,CASSQDISTDSYEQYF
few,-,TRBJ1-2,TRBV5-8,TGTGCCAGCAGCTCGTACCTGACAGGCCAATATGGCTACACCTTC,CASSSYLTGQYGYTF
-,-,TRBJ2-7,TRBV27,TGTGCCAGCAGTTTAATCTGGCAGGGTCAGGGGTACGAGCAGTACTTC,CASSLIWQGQGYEQYF
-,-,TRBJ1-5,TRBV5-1,TGCGCCAGCAGCTTGCAGGGCGGCCAGCCCCAGCATTTT,CASSLQGGQPQHF
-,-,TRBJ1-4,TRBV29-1,TGCAGCGGACTCGCAACTAATGAAAAACTGTTTTTT,CSGLATNEKLFF
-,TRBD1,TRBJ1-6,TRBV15,TGTGCCACCCGGACAGGGGGTAATTCACCCCTCCACTTT,CATRTGGNSPLHF
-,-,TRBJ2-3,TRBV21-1,TGTGCCTCCGGTAGCGGGGGGAACACAGATACGCAGTATTTT,CASGSGGNTDTQYF
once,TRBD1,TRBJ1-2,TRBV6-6,TGTGCCAGCAGCGAACGACAGGGAGTAAACTATGGCTACACCTTC,CASSERQGVNYGYTF
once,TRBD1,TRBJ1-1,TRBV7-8,TGTGCCAGCAGCTCCCGGGACAGGGGCCTTTCGAACCAAGCTTTCTTT,CASSSRDRGLSNQAFF
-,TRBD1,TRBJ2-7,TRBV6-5,TGTGCCAGCCTAGATGGACAGGGCTACGAGCAGTACTTC,CASLDGQGYEQYF
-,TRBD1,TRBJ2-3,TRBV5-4,TGTGCCAGCAGCGCCCGTCCCGGGACAGGCAGCACAGATACGCAGTATTTT,CASSARPGTGSTDTQYF
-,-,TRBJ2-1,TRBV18,TGTGCCAGCTCACCACTGGTCCGGAGCAATGAGCAGTTCTTC,CASSPLVRSNEQFF
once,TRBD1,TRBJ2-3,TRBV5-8,TGTGCCAGCAGCATCGACAGGGCCACAGATACGCAGTATTTT,CASSIDRATDTQYF
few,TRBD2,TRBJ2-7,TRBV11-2,TGTGCCAGCAGCTTAGATCAACCCGGACTAGCGGGATCGTCCGAGCAGTACTTC,CASSLDQPGLAGSSEQYF
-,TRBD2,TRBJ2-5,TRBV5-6,TGTGCCAGCAGCTTGAGCGGGAGGGCCCCAGAGACCCAGTACTTC,CASSLSGRAPETQYF
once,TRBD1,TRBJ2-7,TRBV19,TGTGCCAGTAGTATAGCCGCCGGACAGGGCGGCGAGCAGTACTTC,CASSIAAGQGGEQYF
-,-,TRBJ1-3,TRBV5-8,TGTGCCAGCAGCTCGCCCAGGGGTCGCGCTTCTGGAAACACCATATATTTT,CASSSPRGRASGNTIYF
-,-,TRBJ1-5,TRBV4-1,TGCGCCAGCAGCCAGGCCGGCGGGTACAATCAGCCCCAGCATTTT,CASSQAGGYNQPQHF
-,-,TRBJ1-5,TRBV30,TGTGCCTGGAGTTCGGGGGGGAACAATCAGCCCCAGCATTTT,CAWSSGGNNQPQHF
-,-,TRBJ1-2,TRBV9,TGTGCCAGCAGCTCCCCCACTGGGGGGGCTGTCGGCTACACCTTC,CASSSPTGGAVGYTF
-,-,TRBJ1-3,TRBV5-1,TGCGCCAGCAGCTTGGAAGCAGGAAAAGGTGGAAACACCATATATTTT,CASSLEAGKGGNTIYF
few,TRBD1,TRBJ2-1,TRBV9,TGTGCCAGCAGTGACAGGGAAAAATCTTACAATGAGCAGTTCTTC,CASSDREKSYNEQFF
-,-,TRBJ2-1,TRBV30,TGTGCCTGGAGTGTAACGGGAGCTGTCAATGAGCAGTTCTTC,CAWSVTGAVNEQFF
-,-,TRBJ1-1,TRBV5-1,TGCGCCAGCAGCTTGGGACAGACCATGAACACTGAAGCTTTCTTT,CASSLGQTMNTEAFF
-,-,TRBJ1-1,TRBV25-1,TGTGCCAGCAGGGCCAGCGGGGGGCCGAACACTGAAGCTTTCTTT,CASRASGGPNTEAFF
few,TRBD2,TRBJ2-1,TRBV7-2,TGTGCCAGCAGCACCCCATCACCGGGACTAGCGCGGATAAATGAGCAGTTCTTC,CASSTPSPGLARINEQFF
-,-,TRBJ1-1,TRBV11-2,TGTGCCAGCAGCTTAGTACAGGTTGAAGCTTTCTTT,CASSLVQVEAFF
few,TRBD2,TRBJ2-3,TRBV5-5,TGTGCCAGCAGATGGACTAGCGGGAGTGCAGATACGCAGTATTTT,CASRWTSGSADTQYF
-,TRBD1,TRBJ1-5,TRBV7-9,TGTGCCAGCAGCTCCGACAGGGGGCGCGGGCAGCCCCAGCATTTT,CASSSDRGRGQPQHF
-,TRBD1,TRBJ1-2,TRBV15,TGTGCCACCAGCAGGGCACAGGGGGATGGCTACACCTTC,CATSRAQGDGYTF
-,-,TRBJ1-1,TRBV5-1,TGCGCCAGCAGCTTGGTAGGGGGGGCTAACACTGAAGCTTTCTTT,CASSLVGGANTEAFF
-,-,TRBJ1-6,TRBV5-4,TGTGCCAGCAGCTTAGGAGTTAATTCACCCCTCCACTTT,CASSLGVNSPLHF
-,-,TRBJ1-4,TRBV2,TGTGCCAGCAGTGACCCCGCGGGCGCAACTAATGAAAAACTGTTTTTT,CASSDPAGATNEKLFF
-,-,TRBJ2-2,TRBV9,TGTGCCAGCAGCGTAGGGGTCAGGGACTACACCGGGGAGCTGTTTTTT,CASSVGVRDYTGELFF
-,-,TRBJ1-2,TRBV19,TGTGCCAGTAGTCCATTTGGGGGCAGTGAACCCTATGGCTACACCTTC,CASSPFGGSEPYGYTF
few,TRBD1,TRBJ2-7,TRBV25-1,TGTGCCAGCAGTCCCGATGACAGGGCTGGCGAGCAGTACTTC,CASSPDDRAGEQYF
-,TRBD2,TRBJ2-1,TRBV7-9,TGTGCCAGCAGCTTTAGCGGGAGGGGCGCCTACAATGAGCAGTTCTTC,CASSFSGRGAYNEQFF
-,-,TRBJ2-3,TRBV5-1,TGCGCCAGCAGCGTGGAGAGACGGGCAGATACGCAGTATTTT,CASSVERRADTQYF
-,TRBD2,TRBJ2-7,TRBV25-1,TGTGCCAGCAGTGGTACTAGCGGGGTCTACGAGCAGTACTTC,CASSGTSGVYEQYF
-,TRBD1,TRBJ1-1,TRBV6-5,TGTGCCAGCAGTTACTCATTAGGGACAGGGAACACTGAAGCTTTCTTT,CASSYSLGTGNTEAFF
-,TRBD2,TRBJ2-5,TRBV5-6,TGTGCCAGCAGCTTGTGGCTAGCGGGCCTGGGGACCCAGTACTTC,CASSLWLAGLGTQYF
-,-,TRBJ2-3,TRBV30,TGTGCCTGGAGAATCGCGGGCACAGATACGCAGTATTTT,CAWRIAGTDTQYF
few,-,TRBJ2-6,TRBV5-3,TGTGCCAGAAGCCTTATGATAAAGAGGTCCGGGGCCAACGTCCTGACTTTC,CARSLMIKRSGANVLTF
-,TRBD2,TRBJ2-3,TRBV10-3,TGTGCCATCAGAGCGGGAGAAGGCACAGATACGCAGTATTTT,CAIRAGEGTDTQYF
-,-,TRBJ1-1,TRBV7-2,TGTGCCAGCAGCTTAGCCGGGGTAGCGGGAGCAGCTTTCTTT,CASSLAGVAGAAFF